Listed below are T cell receptor beta chains from one sample, sequenced in a study of PD-L1 blockade in urothelial cancer. Produced via immunoSEQ multiplex PCR; TCRdb's table is partial and in-frame only. This table has approximately 91,000 clones, roughly 80% appearing once. The starting material was PBMCs, obtained around atezolizumab (anti-PD-L1) treatment. The receptors here all came from a man in his 70s with urothelial cancer. Both conserved end residues are part of each CDR3. Each record gives: V gene, D gene, J gene, clone size, CDR3 length, CDR3 protein, CDR3 DNA. D genes are given only for firm matches. Only part of the rows carry a size: once, few, many, or a class if the clone is expanded.

TRBV5-1	TRBD2	TRBJ2-1	.	15	CASSLVAGGGNEQFF	TGCGCCAGCAGCTTGGTAGCGGGAGGCGGCAATGAGCAGTTCTTC
TRBV13	TRBD2	TRBJ2-7	.	13	CASSSGRDYEQYF	TGTGCCAGCAGTTCCGGGAGGGACTACGAGCAGTACTTC
TRBV7-3	TRBD2	TRBJ2-1	.	15	CASSSTSGNGAEQFF	TGTGCCAGCAGCTCGACTAGCGGGAACGGCGCTGAGCAGTTCTTC
TRBV11-2	.	TRBJ2-7	.	14	CASSLGAGTYEQYF	TGTGCCAGCAGCTTAGGCGCAGGTACCTACGAGCAGTACTTC
TRBV10-3	TRBD1	TRBJ2-1	.	15	CAISATGINSNEQFF	TGTGCCATCAGTGCGACAGGGATAAACAGCAATGAGCAGTTCTTC
TRBV6-5	TRBD1	TRBJ2-1	.	15	CASSLGVQGDDEQFF	TGTGCCAGCAGTTTGGGAGTTCAGGGGGACGATGAGCAGTTCTTC
TRBV5-5	.	TRBJ2-5	.	12	CASSLSPPAQYF	TGTGCCAGCAGCTTGTCCCCGCCAGCCCAGTACTTC
TRBV7-6	TRBD2	TRBJ2-5	.	16	CASSSLASGGGETQYF	TGTGCCAGCAGCTCCTTGGCTAGCGGGGGCGGGGAGACCCAGTACTTC
TRBV19	TRBD1	TRBJ1-5	.	16	CASRRQGTYSNQPQHF	TGTGCCAGTAGAAGACAGGGTACGTATAGCAATCAGCCCCAGCATTTT
TRBV19	TRBD2	TRBJ2-3	.	14	CASSTDGRADTQYF	TGTGCCAGTAGTACTGACGGGAGGGCAGATACGCAGTATTTT
TRBV6-1	.	TRBJ2-7	once	15	CASIEVLGGGYEQYF	TGTGCCAGCATCGAAGTACTGGGGGGAGGATACGAGCAGTACTTC
TRBV20-1	.	TRBJ2-7	.	11	CSAKQGNEQYF	TGCAGTGCCAAACAGGGCAACGAGCAGTACTTC
TRBV15	TRBD1	TRBJ1-2	.	15	CATSRDTGGYYGYTF	TGTGCCACCAGCAGAGATACAGGGGGTTACTATGGCTACACCTTC
TRBV6-1	.	TRBJ1-2	.	14	CASSEALRARGYTF	TGTGCCAGCAGTGAAGCGCTGAGGGCACGGGGCTACACCTTC
TRBV6-6	TRBD1	TRBJ1-1	.	13	CASRRTGGTEAFF	TGTGCCAGCAGGCGGACAGGGGGCACTGAAGCTTTCTTT
TRBV28	TRBD1	TRBJ1-4	.	17	CASSLRRSGGVGEKLFF	TGTGCCAGCAGTCTCCGACGCTCAGGGGGAGTGGGAGAAAAACTGTTTTTT
TRBV7-2	.	TRBJ1-3	.	14	CASSPGFSGNTIYF	TGTGCCAGCAGCCCAGGCTTCTCTGGAAACACCATATATTTT
TRBV19	TRBD1	TRBJ2-5	.	16	CASSITPDDRVETQYF	TGTGCCAGTAGTATAACGCCAGATGACAGGGTCGAGACCCAGTACTTC
TRBV19	TRBD1	TRBJ2-1	once	15	CASSIGTGGFNEQFF	TGTGCCAGTAGTATAGGGACAGGGGGCTTCAATGAGCAGTTCTTC
TRBV25-1	TRBD2	TRBJ2-2	.	16	CASSDVAGANTGELFF	TGTGCCAGCAGTGACGTCGCGGGGGCGAACACCGGGGAGCTGTTTTTT
TRBV7-2	.	TRBJ1-1	.	14	CASSSRGARTEAFF	TGTGCCAGCAGCTCCAGGGGAGCGAGGACTGAAGCTTTCTTT
TRBV18	.	TRBJ2-7	.	13	CASSPPAFYEQYF	TGTGCCAGCTCACCACCAGCGTTTTACGAGCAGTACTTC
TRBV6-5	TRBD1	TRBJ2-1	.	13	CASSPTTGGPLFF	TGTGCCAGCAGCCCAACTACAGGGGGCCCCTTGTTCTTC
TRBV13	TRBD1	TRBJ1-3	.	15	CASSLEGAKGNTIYF	TGTGCCAGCAGCTTAGAGGGGGCAAAGGGAAACACCATATATTTT
TRBV7-6	.	TRBJ2-3	.	13	CASSLDRTDTQYF	TGTGCCAGCAGCTTAGATAGAACAGATACGCAGTATTTT
TRBV7-9	TRBD1	TRBJ2-4	.	15	CASSKRDREENIQYF	TGTGCCAGCAGCAAACGGGACAGGGAGGAAAACATTCAGTACTTC
TRBV5-4	TRBD1	TRBJ2-1	.	15	CASSLGQGAGFEQFF	TGTGCCAGCAGCTTGGGACAGGGGGCGGGCTTTGAGCAGTTCTTC
TRBV27	.	TRBJ2-5	once	14	CASSLSGVGETQYF	TGTGCCAGCAGTTTATCAGGGGTGGGGGAGACCCAGTACTTC
TRBV11-3	TRBD2	TRBJ2-2	.	15	CASTPGGGLGGELFF	TGTGCCAGCACCCCGGGGGGGGGCCTGGGCGGGGAGCTGTTTTTT
TRBV6-5	.	TRBJ1-2	few	14	CASSYSGVDYGYTF	TGTGCCAGCAGTTACTCAGGGGTAGACTATGGCTACACCTTC
TRBV7-2	.	TRBJ2-7	.	14	CASSPGNYNYEQYF	TGTGCCAGCAGCCCGGGAAACTATAACTACGAGCAGTACTTC
TRBV7-8	TRBD2	TRBJ2-6	.	17	CASSSVRGSSGANVLTF	TGTGCCAGCAGCTCCGTCCGCGGGAGCTCTGGGGCCAACGTCCTGACTTTC
TRBV6-1	.	TRBJ1-1	.	13	CASSPLMNTEAFF	TGTGCCAGCAGCCCTCTTATGAACACTGAAGCTTTCTTT
TRBV30	TRBD2	TRBJ2-7	.	13	CAWSGGRAYEQYF	TGTGCCTGGAGTGGGGGGAGGGCCTACGAGCAGTACTTC
TRBV11-3	TRBD1	TRBJ1-3	.	15	CASSVTGVSGNTIYF	TGTGCCAGCAGCGTGACAGGGGTTAGTGGAAACACCATATATTTT
TRBV5-4	TRBD1	TRBJ1-4	few	14	CASSPGTGFEKLFF	TGTGCCAGCAGCCCCGGGACAGGGTTTGAAAAACTGTTTTTT
TRBV5-1	TRBD2	TRBJ2-3	.	17	CASSLASSGTPTDTQYF	TGCGCCAGCAGCTTGGCCTCAAGCGGGACCCCCACAGATACGCAGTATTTT
TRBV5-1	.	TRBJ1-2	.	14	CASSLLTTGYGYTF	TGCGCCAGCAGCTTGTTAACTACAGGGTATGGCTACACCTTC
TRBV19	TRBD1	TRBJ1-5	few	16	CASSRRGAGGSQPQHF	TGTGCCAGTAGTAGGAGAGGGGCAGGGGGAAGTCAGCCCCAGCATTTT
TRBV19	.	TRBJ1-2	few	14	CASSISETNYGYTF	TGTGCCAGTAGTATCTCAGAAACTAACTATGGCTACACCTTC
TRBV18	TRBD1	TRBJ1-2	.	14	CASSPGTGDYGYTF	TGTGCCAGCTCACCGGGGACAGGGGACTATGGCTACACCTTC
TRBV10-3	TRBD2	TRBJ2-1	once	15	CAISELAGGTNEQFF	TGTGCCATCAGTGAATTGGCGGGAGGTACCAATGAGCAGTTCTTC
TRBV7-3	.	TRBJ2-3	.	13	CASSSFLTDTQYF	TGTGCCAGCAGCTCCTTCCTCACAGATACGCAGTATTTT
TRBV5-1	.	TRBJ1-1	.	13	CASSSQGGTEAFF	TGCGCCAGCAGCTCTCAGGGAGGCACTGAAGCTTTCTTT
TRBV6-5	TRBD1	TRBJ1-2	few	13	CASRRGTGDGYTF	TGTGCCAGCAGGAGGGGGACAGGGGATGGCTACACCTTC
TRBV10-3	TRBD1	TRBJ1-1	.	17	CAISERQGAGMNTEAFF	TGTGCCATCAGTGAGAGGCAGGGGGCGGGTATGAACACTGAAGCTTTCTTT
TRBV19	TRBD1	TRBJ1-2	.	14	CASSISRGQDGYTF	TGTGCCAGTAGTATATCTAGGGGGCAAGATGGCTACACCTTC
TRBV15	.	TRBJ1-4	once	14	CATSRGSRGEKLFF	TGTGCCACCAGCAGGGGTTCCCGGGGTGAAAAACTGTTTTTT
TRBV5-6	.	TRBJ2-1	.	13	CASSSISGDEQFF	TGTGCCAGCAGCTCGATATCAGGGGATGAGCAGTTCTTC
TRBV11-2	TRBD1	TRBJ2-3	.	14	CASSPSGTGNTQYF	TGTGCCAGCAGCCCTTCCGGGACAGGGAACACGCAGTATTTT
TRBV7-2	.	TRBJ2-3	.	14	CASSSARASDTQYF	TGTGCCAGCAGCTCGGCGCGGGCGTCAGATACGCAGTATTTT
TRBV15	TRBD2	TRBJ2-1	.	14	CATTSGRSYNEQFF	TGTGCCACCACTAGCGGGAGGTCGTACAATGAGCAGTTCTTC
TRBV7-2	.	TRBJ2-5	.	14	CASTNQAGQETQYF	TGTGCCAGCACCAACCAGGCCGGCCAAGAGACCCAGTACTTC
TRBV5-6	TRBD1	TRBJ1-3	.	15	CASRRTGETGNTIYF	TGTGCCAGCAGGAGGACAGGGGAAACTGGAAACACCATATATTTT
TRBV18	.	TRBJ1-2	.	15	CASSPDADLNYGYTF	TGTGCCAGCTCACCGGATGCCGACTTGAACTATGGCTACACCTTC
TRBV7-2	.	TRBJ2-1	.	13	CASSLQLNNEQFF	TGTGCCAGCAGCTTACAACTGAACAATGAGCAGTTCTTC
TRBV27	TRBD2	TRBJ2-3	.	16	CASTRRLAGGPDTQYF	TGTGCCAGCACTCGACGACTAGCCGGAGGCCCAGATACGCAGTATTTT
TRBV15	.	TRBJ2-3	.	13	CATSRGDSDTQYF	TGTGCCACCAGCAGAGGGGACTCAGATACGCAGTATTTT